This T cell receptor (beta chain) was retrieved from a study of shared clonotypes between healthy human individuals. Some clones are missing from TCRdb's copy, which holds only in-frame ones; the method was immunoSEQ multiplex PCR. Altogether about 2.4 million clones are present, around 94% being singletons, with the ten largest covering roughly 0.14%. V trimming: 4 bases; J trimming: 0 bases; junction bases outside the gene matches: 3. Germline loops: CDR1 SGHRS, CDR2 YFSETQ. CDR3 size: 14 residues. Turning to this clone: The same CDR3 can be traced to other DNA sequences in this sample.

The chain has TRBV5-1 and TRBJ1-1; the match to TRBD1 covers 7 bases. Sequenced: naive CD4+ T cells sorted from blood. The subset was: CD45RA+ positively selected. The sequence came from a man between 18 and 35 years old in good health. The CDR3 here is CASSLDRLNTEAFF. DNA of the CDR3: TGCGCCAGCAGCCTGGACAGGTTGAACACTGAAGCTTTCTTT. Complete variable domain (other parts from reference TRBV5-1 and TRBJ1-1): KAGVTQTPRYLIKTRGQQVTLSCSPISGHRSVSWYQQTPGQGLQFLFEYFSETQRNKGNFPGRFSGRQFSNSRSEMNVSTLELGDSALYLCASSLDRLNTEAFFGQGTRLTVV.